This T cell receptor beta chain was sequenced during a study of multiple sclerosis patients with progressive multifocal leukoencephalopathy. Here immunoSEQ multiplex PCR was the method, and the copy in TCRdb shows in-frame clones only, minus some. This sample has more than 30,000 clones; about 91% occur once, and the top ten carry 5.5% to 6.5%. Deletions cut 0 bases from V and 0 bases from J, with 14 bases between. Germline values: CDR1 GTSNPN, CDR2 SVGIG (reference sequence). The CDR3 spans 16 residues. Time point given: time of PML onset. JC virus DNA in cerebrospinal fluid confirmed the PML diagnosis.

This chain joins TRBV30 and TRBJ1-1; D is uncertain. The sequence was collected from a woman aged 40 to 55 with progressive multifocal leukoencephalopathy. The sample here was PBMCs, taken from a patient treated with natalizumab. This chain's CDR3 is CAWSVFGSLLNTEAFF. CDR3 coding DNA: TGTGCCTGGAGTGTATTCGGGAGCCTTTTGAACACTGAAGCTTTCTTT.